This note documents a single T cell receptor (beta chain) sequence. Trimming shortened V by 7 bases and J by 1 base, and 10 bases separated the two germline ends. There are 13 residues in the CDR3. The sample originates from a study of blood T cell repertoires in COVID-19. The wider study: Samples representing acute and convalescent COVID-19 were sourced from the United States, Italy and Spain.

Produced via immunoSEQ multiplex PCR; TCRdb's table is partial and in-frame only. Of 180,000 or so clones in the sample, 80% to 85% were seen once. In terms of age and location, participants ranged from about 18 to 90 years and lived in approximately 24 US areas. Symptom resolution, clearance, or two negative PCRs marked the recovered donors of Cohort 3. The clonotype originates from a woman in her sixties who had recovered from COVID-19. The sequenced sample consisted of PBMCs or T cells enriched from blood (not recorded which). The chain recombines TRBV12-3 or TRBV12-4 with TRBJ1-1, with D possibly TRBD1 on 5 matching bases. This CDR3 is CASITGGNTEAFF. The DNA of the CDR3 is TGTGCCAGCATCACAGGTGGGAACACTGAAGCTTTCTTT.